The sequence of this T cell receptor (beta chain) was determined in a study of blood T cell repertoires in COVID-19. Study-wide background: Samples representing acute and convalescent COVID-19 were sourced from the United States, Italy and Spain. Sources were T cells, B-cell-depleted T cells, or PBMCs; the material itself was cDNA or gDNA.

Per the authors' pipeline: Quantification of nucleated cells was approximated via reference gene primer amplification. Sequenced by immunoSEQ multiplex PCR; TCRdb stores in-frame clones only, minus some. The D gene and trimming were derived from the DNA, and the V and J assignments and clone size from that table. The data show some 530,000 clones, with 70% to 90% seen just once and approximately 2.9% held by the top ten. The CDR3 contains 13 residues. CDR1 SGDLS and CDR2 YYNGEE come from the germline V gene. V lost 6 bases and J lost 9; bases outside the gene matches: 8. The clonotype comes from a human donor in a cohort sampled during active COVID-19. V usage is TRBV9 and J usage is TRBJ2-1; 8 positions agree with TRBD2. The sample comprised peripheral blood. The CDR3 DNA sequence: TGTGCCAGCACGACGAGCGGGAGAGGTGAGCAGTTCTTC. Translated: CASTTSGRGEQFF.